The source of this T cell receptor beta chain is a study of T cell changes during pregnancy in multiple sclerosis. This clone was counted between two and nine times. Repertoires were generated with immunoSEQ multiplex PCR, while TCRdb's copy carries only in-frame clones and drops some. The sample consists of roughly 25,000 clones, 89% of them appearing once. The starting material was CD8+ T cells from peripheral blood mononuclear cells, obtained in the second trimester of pregnancy. This receptor was obtained from a female donor with multiple sclerosis, enrolled in a pregnancy study.

CDR3: CASSPGEGTYGYTF. The CDR3 nucleotides are TGTGCCAGCAGCCCGGGAGAAGGCACCTATGGCTACACCTTC. This sequence joins TRBV5-6 and TRBJ1-2; no definite D call. CDR1 is SGHDT, CDR2 YYEEEE, per germline. V lost 4 bases and J lost 4, with 14 bases in between. This CDR3 has 14 residues.